These 3 T cell receptor beta chains came from one sample sequenced in a study of blood T cell repertoires in COVID-19 (dated by TCRdb to the early 2020s). Library method: the immunoSEQ multiplex PCR assay. TCRdb's version of the immuneACCESS table is confined to in-frame rearrangements and falls short of the full clone set. An unresolved V gene accounts for under half of the shortfall where checked; the remainder is of unknown origin. For this sample there are tens of thousands of clones; roughly 82% appear just once. Clones ranked in the top ten supply 12% of the sample. The specimen was peripheral blood. The receptors derive from a human donor in a cohort sampled during active COVID-19.

This clone came up a few times. The V and J genes are TRBV2 and TRBJ2-7; a possible D gene is TRBD2 (5 bases). This CDR3 spans 14 amino acids. Per germline, CDR1 SNHLY and CDR2 FYNNEI. V was shortened by 6 bases and J by 6 bases, with 18 bases between the two germline ends. The CDR3 spells CASRIRVHEGEQYF. As DNA, the CDR3 is TGTGCCAGCAGGATTCGAGTCCACGAGGGCGAGCAGTACTTC.

V and J are TRBV24-1 and TRBJ2-3; D possibly corresponds to TRBD2 (7 bases). The CDR3 sequence is 17 residues long. V was pared by 5 bases and J by 1 base, with 18 bases between. Germline CDR1 KGHDR, CDR2 SFDVKD. The CDR3 loop is CATSVLSWGGGTDTQYF. Here the CDR3 DNA reads TGTGCCACCAGTGTCCTATCCTGGGGGGGCGGCACAGATACGCAGTATTTT.

This clone occurred once. The V call is TRBV18, the J call TRBJ1-2; no firm D call. Per germline, CDR1 KGHSH and CDR2 LQKENI. Trimming stripped 6 bases from V and 6 bases from J, with 14 bases between. The CDR3 covers 13 residues. The CDR3 region has the DNA TGTGCCAGCTCCCCGTTGAAGAGGGATGGCTACACCTTC. This translates into CASSPLKRDGYTF.